Below are 5 T cell receptor beta chains sequenced from a single sample in a study of lymphopenia after photon versus proton radiotherapy. Here immunoSEQ multiplex PCR was the method, and the copy in TCRdb shows in-frame clones only, minus some. Counted here are about 3,300 clones, about 80% occurring once; the ten biggest clones make up 45% to 55%. The sample in question was peripheral blood, obtained from a patient treated with proton-based radiotherapy. The receptors here all came from a man at least 80 years old with esophageal cancer.

The chain couples TRBV11-3 to TRBJ2-4; D not resolved. This CDR3 is built from 15 residues. Trimming cost V 0 bases and J 3 bases, with 9 bases left between them. Germline CDR1 reads SGHNT; CDR2 reads YENEEA. The CDR3 region is CASSLEIAGKNIQYF. Here the CDR3 DNA reads TGTGCCAGCAGCTTAGAGATAGCTGGCAAAAACATTCAGTACTTC.

The rearrangement links TRBV29-1 to TRBJ1-2; D gene unclear. The germline V gene has CDR1 SQVTM and CDR2 ANQGSEA. This CDR3 is built from 11 residues. V was pared by 3 bases and J by 3 bases, with 5 bases between. The CDR3 DNA reads TGCAGCGTTGATACGTACTATGGCTACACCTTC. This translates into CSVDTYYGYTF.

The rearrangement uses TRBV6-5 and TRBJ2-2, with D unclear. The CDR3 length is 14 residues. The ends were cut back, 1 base at V and 5 bases at J, with 8 bases in the middle. From germline, CDR1 is MNHEY and CDR2 SVGAGI. The CDR3 loop is CASSYFGRTGELFF. The CDR3 DNA is TGTGCCAGCAGTTACTTCGGCAGAACCGGGGAGCTGTTTTTT.

The chain links TRBV7-2 to TRBJ2-5; the D gene is possibly TRBD2 (7 bases). V was shortened by 1 base and J by 2 bases, with 11 bases between the two germline ends. Germline V CDR1 and CDR2: SGHTA, FQGNSA. The CDR3 consists of 15 residues. CDR3 sequence reads: CASSLESGTQETQYF. Written as DNA, the CDR3 is TGTGCCAGCAGCTTAGAGAGCGGGACACAAGAGACCCAGTACTTC.

The rearrangement joins TRBV4-1 to TRBJ2-3; D is undetermined. With 4 bases removed from V and 3 bases from J, the gap between germline ends came to 2 bases. This CDR3 comprises 11 residues. In germline, CDR1 is MGHRA, CDR2 YSYEKL. This CDR3 is CASSLTDTQYF. CDR3 bases: TGCGCCAGCAGCCTTACAGATACGCAGTATTTT.